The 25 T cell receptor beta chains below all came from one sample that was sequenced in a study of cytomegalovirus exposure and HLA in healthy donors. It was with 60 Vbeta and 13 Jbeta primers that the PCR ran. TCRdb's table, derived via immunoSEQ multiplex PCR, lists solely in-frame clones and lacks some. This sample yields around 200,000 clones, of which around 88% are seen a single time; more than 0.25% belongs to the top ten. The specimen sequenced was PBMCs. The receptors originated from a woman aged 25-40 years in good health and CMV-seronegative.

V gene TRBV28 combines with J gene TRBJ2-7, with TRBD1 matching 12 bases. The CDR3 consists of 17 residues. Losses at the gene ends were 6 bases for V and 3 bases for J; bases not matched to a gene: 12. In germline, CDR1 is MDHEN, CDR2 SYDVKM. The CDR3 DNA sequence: TGTGCCAGCAGAGCCCGGGACAGGGGGCGGGGTGGCTACGAGCAGTACTTC. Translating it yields CASRARDRGRGGYEQYF.

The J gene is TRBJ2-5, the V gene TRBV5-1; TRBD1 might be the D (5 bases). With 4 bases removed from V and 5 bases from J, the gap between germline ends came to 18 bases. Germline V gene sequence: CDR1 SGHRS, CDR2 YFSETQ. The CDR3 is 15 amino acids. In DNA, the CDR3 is TGCGCCAGCAGCCCAAATACCAGGGTTCGGGAGACCCAGTACTTC. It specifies CASSPNTRVRETQYF.

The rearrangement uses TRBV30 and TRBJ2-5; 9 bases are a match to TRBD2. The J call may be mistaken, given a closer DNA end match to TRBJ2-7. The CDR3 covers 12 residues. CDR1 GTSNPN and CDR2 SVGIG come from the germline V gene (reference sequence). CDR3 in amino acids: CAWKRGAYEQYF. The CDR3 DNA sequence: TGTGCCTGGAAGCGGGGGGCCTACGAGCAGTACTTC.

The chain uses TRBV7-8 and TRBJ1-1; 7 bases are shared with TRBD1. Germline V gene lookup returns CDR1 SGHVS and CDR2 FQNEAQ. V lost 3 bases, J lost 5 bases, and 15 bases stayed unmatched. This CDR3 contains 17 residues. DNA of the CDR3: TGTGCCAGCAGCTTTCGAATACGGACAGGCCCGATGACTGAAGCTTTCTTT. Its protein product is CASSFRIRTGPMTEAFF. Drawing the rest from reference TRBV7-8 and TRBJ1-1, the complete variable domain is GAGVSQSPRYKVAKRGQDVALRCDPISGHVSLFWYQQALGQGPEFLTYFQNEAQLDKSGLPSDRFFAERPEGSVSTLKIQRTQQEDSAVYLCASSFRIRTGPMTEAFFGQGTRLTVV.

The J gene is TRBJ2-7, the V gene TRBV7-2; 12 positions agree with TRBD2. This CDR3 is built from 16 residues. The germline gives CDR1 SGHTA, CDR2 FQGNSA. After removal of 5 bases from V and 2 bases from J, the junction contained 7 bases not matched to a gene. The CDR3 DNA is TGTGCCAGCAGCATTGGACTAGCGGGACCAACCTACGAGCAGTACTTC. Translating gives CASSIGLAGPTYEQYF.

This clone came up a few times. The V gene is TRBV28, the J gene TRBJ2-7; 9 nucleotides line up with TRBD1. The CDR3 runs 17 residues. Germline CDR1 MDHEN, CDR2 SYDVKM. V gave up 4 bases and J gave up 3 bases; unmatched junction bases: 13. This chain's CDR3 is CASSSPWGDRADYEQYF. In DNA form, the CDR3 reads TGTGCCAGCAGTTCTCCATGGGGGGACAGGGCCGACTACGAGCAGTACTTC.

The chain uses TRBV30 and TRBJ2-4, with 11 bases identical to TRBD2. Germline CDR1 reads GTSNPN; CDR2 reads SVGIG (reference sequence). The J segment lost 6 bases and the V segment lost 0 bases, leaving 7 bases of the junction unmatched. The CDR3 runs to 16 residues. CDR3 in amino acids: CAWSVRIAGGVNIQYF. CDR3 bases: TGTGCCTGGAGTGTACGGATAGCGGGGGGGGTAAACATTCAGTACTTC. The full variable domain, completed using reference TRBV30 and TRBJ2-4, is SQTIHQWPATLVQPVGSPLSLECTVEGTSNPNLYWYRQAAGRGLQLLFYSVGIGQISSEVPQNLSASRPQDRQFILSSKKLLLSDSGFYLCAWSVRIAGGVNIQYFGAGTRLSVL.

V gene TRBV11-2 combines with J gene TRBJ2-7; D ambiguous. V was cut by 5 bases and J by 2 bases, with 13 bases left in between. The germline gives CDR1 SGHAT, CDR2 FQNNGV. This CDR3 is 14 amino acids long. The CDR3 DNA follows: TGTGCCAGCAGCCCGATAAGGAGAGCCTACGAGCAGTACTTC. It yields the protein CASSPIRRAYEQYF.

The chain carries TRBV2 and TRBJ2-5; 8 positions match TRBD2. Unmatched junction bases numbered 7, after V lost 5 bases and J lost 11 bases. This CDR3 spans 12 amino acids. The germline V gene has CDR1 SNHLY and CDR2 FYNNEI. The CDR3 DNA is TGTGCCAGCAGTTCGACGGGGGGGGAGCAGTACTTC. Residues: CASSSTGGEQYF.

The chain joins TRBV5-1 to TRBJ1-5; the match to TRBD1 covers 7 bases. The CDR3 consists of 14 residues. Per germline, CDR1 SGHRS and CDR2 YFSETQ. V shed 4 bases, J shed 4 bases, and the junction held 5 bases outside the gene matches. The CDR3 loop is CASSPGTENQPQHF. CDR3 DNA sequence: TGCGCCAGCAGCCCCGGGACAGAGAATCAGCCCCAGCATTTT.

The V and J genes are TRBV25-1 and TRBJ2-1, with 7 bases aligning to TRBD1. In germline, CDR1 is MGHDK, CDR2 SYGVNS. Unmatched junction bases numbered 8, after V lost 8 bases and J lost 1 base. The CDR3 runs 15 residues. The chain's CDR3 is CASGTGTASYNEQFF. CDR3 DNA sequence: TGTGCCAGCGGCACCGGGACAGCTTCCTACAATGAGCAGTTCTTC.

CDR3 nucleotide sequence: TGTGCCAGCAGTCCAGGAAAGACAGGGAACACTGAAGCTTTCTTT. Translated: CASSPGKTGNTEAFF. The chain carries TRBV6-1 and TRBJ1-1; D possibly corresponds to TRBD1 (6 bases). The CDR3 totals 15 residues. CDR1 MNHNS and CDR2 SASEGT come from the germline V gene. V was clipped by 5 bases and J by 1 base, with 14 bases between them.

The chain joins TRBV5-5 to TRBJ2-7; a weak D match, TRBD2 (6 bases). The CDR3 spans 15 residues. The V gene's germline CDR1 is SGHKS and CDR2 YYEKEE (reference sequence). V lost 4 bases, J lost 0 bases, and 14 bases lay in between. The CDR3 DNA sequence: TGTGCCAGCAGCAACTCGCTAGCGTCCTCCTACGAGCAGTACTTC. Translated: CASSNSLASSYEQYF.

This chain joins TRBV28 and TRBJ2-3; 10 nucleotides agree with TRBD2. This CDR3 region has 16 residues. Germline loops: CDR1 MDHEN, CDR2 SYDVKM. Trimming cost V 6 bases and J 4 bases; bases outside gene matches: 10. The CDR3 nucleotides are TGTGCCAGCAGCTTGGGTGGTAGCGGGAGGTCAGATACGCAGTATTTT. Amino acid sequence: CASSLGGSGRSDTQYF.

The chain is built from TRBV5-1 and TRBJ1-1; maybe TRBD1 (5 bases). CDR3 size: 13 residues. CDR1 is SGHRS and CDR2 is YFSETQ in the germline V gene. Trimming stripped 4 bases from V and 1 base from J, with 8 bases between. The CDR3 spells CASSATENTEAFF. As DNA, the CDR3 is TGCGCCAGCAGCGCGACAGAGAACACTGAAGCTTTCTTT.

The CDR3 is CASSYQGGGTEAFF. The CDR3 DNA reads as TGTGCCAGCAGTTACCAGGGGGGTGGCACTGAAGCTTTCTTT. The genes are TRBV2 and TRBJ1-1, with 7 bases lining up with TRBD1. The CDR3 covers 14 residues. Germline CDR1 reads SNHLY; CDR2 reads FYNNEI. The trim removed 5 bases at V and 4 bases at J, leaving 7 bases unmatched. The variable domain in full, with the rest retrieved from reference TRBV2 and TRBJ1-1, is EPEVTQTPSHQVTQMGQEVILRCVPISNHLYFYWYRQILGQKVEFLVSFYNNEISEKSEIFDDQFSVERPDGSNFTLKIRSTKLEDSAMYFCASSYQGGGTEAFFGQGTRLTVV.

The CDR3 nucleotides read TGTGCCAGCATTGAGAGTTGGACTCGGTCCACTGAAGCTTTCTTT. Translating it yields CASIESWTRSTEAFF. V is TRBV5-6 and J is TRBJ1-1; D gene unclear. From germline, CDR1 is SGHDT and CDR2 YYEEEE. This CDR3 has 15 amino acids. The germline V and J ends were trimmed by 6 bases and 4 bases, with 19 bases remaining between them.

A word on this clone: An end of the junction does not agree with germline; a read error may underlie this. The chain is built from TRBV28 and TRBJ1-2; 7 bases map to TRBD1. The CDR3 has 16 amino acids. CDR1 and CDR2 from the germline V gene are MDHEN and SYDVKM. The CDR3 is CASSPEGLGQRINRAF. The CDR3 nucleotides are TGTGCCAGCAGTCCGGAGGGGTTGGGACAGCGAATTAATAGGGCCTTC.

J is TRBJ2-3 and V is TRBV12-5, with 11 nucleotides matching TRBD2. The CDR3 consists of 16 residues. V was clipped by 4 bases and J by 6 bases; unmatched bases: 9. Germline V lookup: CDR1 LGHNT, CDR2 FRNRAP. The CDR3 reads CASGWGSGGALDTQYF. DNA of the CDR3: TGTGCTAGTGGTTGGGGTAGCGGGGGGGCTCTTGATACGCAGTATTTT.

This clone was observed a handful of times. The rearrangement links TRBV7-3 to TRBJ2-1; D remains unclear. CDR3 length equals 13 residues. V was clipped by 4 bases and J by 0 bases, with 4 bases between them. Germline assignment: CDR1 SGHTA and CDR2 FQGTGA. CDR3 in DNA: TGTGCCAGCAGCTCGAGCTCCTACAATGAGCAGTTCTTC. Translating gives CASSSSSYNEQFF.

CDR3 loop: CAWNQNGELFF. DNA for the CDR3: TGTGCCTGGAATCAGAACGGGGAGCTGTTTTTT. The genes are TRBV30 and TRBJ2-2; D remains unclear. Germline CDR1 GTSNPN, CDR2 SVGIG (reference sequence). The CDR3 covers 11 residues. V dropped 4 bases and J dropped 7 bases, with 7 bases sitting between them.

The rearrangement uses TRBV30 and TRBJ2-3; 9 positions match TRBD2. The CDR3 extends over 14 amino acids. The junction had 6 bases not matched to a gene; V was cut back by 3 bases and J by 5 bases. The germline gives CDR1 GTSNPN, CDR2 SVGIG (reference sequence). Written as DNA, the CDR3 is TGTGCCTGGAGCCCTAGCGGGGCCGGAGATACGCAGTATTTT. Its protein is CAWSPSGAGDTQYF.

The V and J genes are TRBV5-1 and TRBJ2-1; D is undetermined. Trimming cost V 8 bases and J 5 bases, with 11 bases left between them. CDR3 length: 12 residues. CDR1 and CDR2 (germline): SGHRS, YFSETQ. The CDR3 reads CASTREDNEQFF. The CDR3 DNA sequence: TGCGCCAGTACCCGAGAGGACAATGAGCAGTTCTTC.

The CDR3 DNA follows: TGTGCCAGCAGTTTATACAGCGGGGGCATTAAGGGCACAGATACGCAGTATTTT. Encoded protein: CASSLYSGGIKGTDTQYF. The chain joins TRBV27 to TRBJ2-3; 8 nucleotides agree with TRBD2. V trimming: 1 base; J trimming: 1 base; junction bases outside the gene matches: 10. Looked up from germline, CDR1 is MNHEY and CDR2 is SMNVEV (reference sequence). The CDR3 totals 18 residues.

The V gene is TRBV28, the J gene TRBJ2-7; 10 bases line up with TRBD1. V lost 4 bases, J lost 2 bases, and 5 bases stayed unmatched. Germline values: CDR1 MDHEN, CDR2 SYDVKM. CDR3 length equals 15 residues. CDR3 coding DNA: TGTGCCAGCAGTTCACCGGGACAGGGGACCTACGAGCAGTACTTC. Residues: CASSSPGQGTYEQYF.